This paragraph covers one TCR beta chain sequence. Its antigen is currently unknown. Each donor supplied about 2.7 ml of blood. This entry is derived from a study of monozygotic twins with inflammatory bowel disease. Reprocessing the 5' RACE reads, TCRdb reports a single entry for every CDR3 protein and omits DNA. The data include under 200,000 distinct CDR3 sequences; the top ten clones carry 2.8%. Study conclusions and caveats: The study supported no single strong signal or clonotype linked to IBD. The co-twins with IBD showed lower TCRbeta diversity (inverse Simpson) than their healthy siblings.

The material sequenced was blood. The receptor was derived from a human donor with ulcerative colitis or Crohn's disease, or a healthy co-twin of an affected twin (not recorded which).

CDR3 in amino acids: CASSPITGEASGYTF. The chain joins TRBV18 to TRBJ1-2; checking the TCRdb D call of TRBD1 is not possible without DNA. Germline CDR1 KGHSH, CDR2 LQKENI. The CDR3 runs 15 residues.